One sample yielded the 11 T cell receptor beta chains listed below, sequenced in a study of type 1 regulatory T cells. These TCRs' antigens remain unknown. A single record per CDR3 protein comes from TCRdb applying MiXCR to the reads. The repertoire consists of about 62,000 distinct CDR3 sequences, with 62% occurring once and the leading ten covering 1.5% to 2%. Sequencing input: cultured non-Tr1 T cells, either the whole culture or a sorted T cell fraction (not recorded which). The receptors were gathered from a human donor in good health.

The chain uses TRBV5-1 and TRBJ2-3; D is undetermined. There are 14 residues in the CDR3. Trimming took 5 bases from V and 1 from J, leaving 11 bases between them. Germline lookup yields CDR1 SGHRS and CDR2 YFSETQ. CDR3 bases: TGCGCCAGCAGGGCAGGTTTTGGCACAGATACGCAGTATTTT. Protein sequence: CASRAGFGTDTQYF.

This clonotype has only a few counts. One end of the junction is discordant with germline, which a read error may explain. The chain links TRBV27 to TRBJ2-7; 7 nucleotides align to TRBD1. This CDR3 has 13 residues. Germline V gene lookup returns CDR1 MNHEY and CDR2 SMNVEV (reference sequence). DNA for the CDR3: TGTGCCAGTAGTTCGGCGACAGGGACCGAGCAGTACTTC. Protein product: CASSSATGTEQYF.

This clonotype was recorded a few times. CDR3: CASSDRGQPQHF. The CDR3 DNA is TGTGCCAGCAGTGACAGGGGACAGCCCCAGCATTTT. V gene TRBV2 combines with J gene TRBJ1-5, with a weak D call TRBD1 (6 bases). The CDR3 consists of 12 residues. Germline V gene sequence: CDR1 SNHLY, CDR2 FYNNEI. The V gene lost 3 bases and the J gene lost 7 bases, with 7 bases spanning the gap.

This clonotype was seen a few times. The gene calls are TRBV7-3 and TRBJ1-1, with no clear D. V lost 5 bases to trimming and J lost 4 bases, with 17 bases between them. The V gene's germline CDR1 is SGHTA and CDR2 FQGTGA. This CDR3 has 15 amino acids. The CDR3, as DNA: TGTGCCAGCAGCCCAGAACGACTCCCCGGCACTGAAGCTTTCTTT. Its protein is CASSPERLPGTEAFF.

This chain joins TRBV14 and TRBJ1-5; the D gene is possibly TRBD1 (5 bases). Germline V gives CDR1 SGHDN, CDR2 FVKESK. Trimming shortened V by 2 bases and J by 5 bases, and 13 bases separated the two germline ends. This CDR3 is built from 15 residues. The CDR3, as DNA: TGTGCCAGCAGCCAAACGGGGGTTGGCGATCAGCCCCAGCATTTT. It translates to CASSQTGVGDQPQHF.

This clonotype appeared a few times. The V and J genes are TRBV7-9 and TRBJ1-5; perhaps TRBD1 as D (5 bases). Germline CDR1 reads SEHNR; CDR2 reads FQNEAQ (reference sequence). Trimming took 5 bases from V and 6 from J, leaving 14 bases between them. This CDR3 has 14 amino acids. CDR3 loop: CASSPEGLGQPQHF. CDR3 DNA: TGTGCCAGCAGCCCCGAGGGACTGGGTCAGCCCCAGCATTTT.

The rearrangement joins TRBV5-1 to TRBJ2-1; TRBD1 is a possible D gene (5 bases). CDR1 and CDR2 from the germline V gene are SGHRS and YFSETQ. There are 15 residues in the CDR3. V was shortened by 2 bases and J by 5 bases, with 14 bases between the two germline ends. The CDR3 spells CASSFRQRTNNEQFF. CDR3 DNA sequence: TGCGCCAGCAGCTTTCGGCAGAGGACAAACAATGAGCAGTTCTTC.

V and J are TRBV14 and TRBJ2-5; D unclear. The CDR3 covers 15 residues. Germline V gene sequence: CDR1 SGHDN, CDR2 FVKESK. Trimming stripped 0 bases from V and 5 bases from J, with 13 bases between. CDR3 DNA sequence: TGTGCCAGCAGCCAAGATCTGTGGGGTTCGGAGACCCAGTACTTC. Protein product: CASSQDLWGSETQYF. Full variable domain (rest looked up from reference TRBV14 and TRBJ2-5): EAGVTQFPSHSVIEKGQTVTLRCDPISGHDNLYWYRRVMGKEIKFLLHFVKESKQDESGMPNNRFLAERTGGTYSTLKVQPAELEDSGVYFCASSQDLWGSETQYFGPGTRLLVL.

The chain uses TRBV11-2 and TRBJ2-1; TRBD2 matches at 7 bases. The V gene's germline CDR1 is SGHAT and CDR2 FQNNGV. The V and J ends lost 5 bases and 6 bases, in that order; junction bases with no gene match: 7. The CDR3 loop spans 14 amino acids. CDR3 sequence: CASSPISGGNEQFF. The CDR3, as DNA: TGTGCCAGCAGCCCCATTTCGGGAGGCAATGAGCAGTTCTTC. Combining the CDR3 with reference TRBV11-2 and TRBJ2-1 gives the whole variable domain EAGVAQSPRYKIIEKRQSVAFWCNPISGHATLYWYQQILGQGPKLLIQFQNNGVVDDSQLPKDRFSAERLKGVDSTLKIQPAKLEDSAVYLCASSPISGGNEQFFGPGTRLTVL.

The chain uses TRBV7-9 and TRBJ2-1; no reliable D call. The V gene lost 7 bases and the J gene lost 8 bases, with 9 bases spanning the gap. The CDR3 contains 11 residues. The germline V gene encodes CDR1 SEHNR and CDR2 FQNEAQ (reference sequence). CDR3 sequence: CASNRADEQFF. The CDR3 region has the DNA TGTGCCAGCAACAGAGCTGATGAGCAGTTCTTC. Based on the CDR3 plus reference TRBV7-9 and TRBJ2-1, the full variable domain is DTGVSQNPRHKITKRGQNVTFRCDPISEHNRLYWYRQTLGQGPEFLTYFQNEAQLEKSRLLSDRFSAERPKGSFSTLEIQRTEQGDSAMYLCASNRADEQFFGPGTRLTVL.

The gene calls are TRBV2 and TRBJ2-7, with TRBD2 matching over 11 bases. The trim removed 6 bases at V and 4 bases at J, leaving 8 bases unmatched. This CDR3 has 15 amino acids. Germline V gene lookup returns CDR1 SNHLY and CDR2 FYNNEI. As DNA, the CDR3 is TGTGCCAGCAGCCCTACTAGCGGGAGTACATACGAGCAGTACTTC. Protein sequence: CASSPTSGSTYEQYF.